This passage covers 26 T cell receptor beta chains from one sample sequenced in a study of early T cells in non-severe SARS-CoV-2 infection (dated by TCRdb to the early 2020s). Receptor amplification or capture employed 5' RACE. TCRdb records NextSeq 500 as the sequencer. TCRdb reprocessing: public reads trimmed at Q25 with fastp, clones called with MiXCR, in-frame beta chains kept. Every CDR3 protein is listed once, alongside the most common genes and DNA of its rows. The sample records 95,000 to 120,000 distinct CDR3 sequences, roughly 12% of which are singletons. Jointly, the top ten make up around 3% of the sample. Sequenced input: whole blood. The receptors stem from an adult who was a healthcare worker with PCR-confirmed SARS-CoV-2 infection or an uninfected control (not recorded which).

This clonotype was counted between two and nine times. The chain uses TRBV6-6 and TRBJ2-5; TRBD1 agrees at 7 bases. This CDR3 is built from 14 residues. V lost 6 bases and J lost 1; bases outside the gene matches: 5. Germline-derived CDR1 and CDR2 are MNHNY and SVGAGI (reference sequence). This CDR3 is CASSPGQPQETQYF. CDR3 nucleotides: TGTGCCAGCAGCCCGGGACAGCCCCAAGAGACCCAGTACTTC.

The chain combines TRBV29-1 with TRBJ2-1, with TRBD2 matching 15 bases. With 2 bases clipped from V and 3 bases from J, the junction kept 8 bases outside the gene matches. Germline assignment: CDR1 SQVTM and CDR2 ANQGSEA. CDR3 length equals 18 residues. As DNA, the CDR3 is TGCAGCGTTGAACCCTGGACTAGCGGGAGGGCCTTCTACAATGAGCAGTTCTTC. This codes for CSVEPWTSGRAFYNEQFF.

The V call is TRBV13, the J call TRBJ2-1; 9 nucleotides match TRBD1. V lost 3 bases to trimming and J lost 5 bases; unmatched junction nucleotides: 11. Germline values: CDR1 PRHDT, CDR2 FYEKMQ (reference sequence). This CDR3 has 17 residues. CDR3 nucleotides: TGTGCCAGCAGCTTCTCCTATGACAGGGGGGACGACAATGAGCAGTTCTTC. Its protein product is CASSFSYDRGDDNEQFF.

This clonotype has a handful of counts. This chain joins TRBV19 and TRBJ2-3; 8 bases align to TRBD1. J lost 4 bases, V lost 5 bases, and 11 bases had no gene match. The CDR3 loop spans 16 amino acids. The germline gives CDR1 LNHDA, CDR2 SQIVND (reference sequence). The CDR3 region has the DNA TGTGCCAGTAGTGGGTGGAACAGGGGGATGGCAGATACGCAGTATTTT. Translated, it gives CASSGWNRGMADTQYF.

This chain links TRBV18 with TRBJ2-2; D is ambiguous. The V end lost 2 bases, the J end lost 1 base, and 8 bases lay between the germline ends. The CDR3 is 15 amino acids. Germline CDR1 and CDR2: KGHSH and LQKENI. CDR3 residues: CASSPSSGNTGELFF. CDR3 DNA sequence: TGTGCCAGCTCACCATCTTCGGGGAACACCGGGGAGCTGTTTTTT.

This clonotype was seen at least ten times. The rearrangement joins TRBV24-1 to TRBJ1-2; D may be TRBD1 (5 bases). Trimming took off 9 bases at V and 7 bases at J, with 14 bases between the two ends. CDR3 length: 12 amino acids. Germline CDR1 and CDR2: KGHDR and SFDVKD. The chain's CDR3 is CATYQSGTGYTF. The CDR3 nucleotides read TGTGCCACCTATCAATCCGGGACTGGCTACACCTTC.

At least ten counts were recorded for this clonotype. V and J are TRBV2 and TRBJ2-5, with a weak D call TRBD2 (6 bases). V was pared by 0 bases and J by 7 bases, with 6 bases between. This CDR3 comprises 12 residues. Germline V lookup: CDR1 SNHLY, CDR2 FYNNEI. The CDR3 region is CASSEAEGTQYF. Here the CDR3 DNA reads TGTGCCAGCAGTGAAGCGGAGGGGACCCAGTACTTC.

This clonotype was seen at least ten times. This chain links TRBV18 with TRBJ1-5; possible D gene TRBD1, 6 bases. Germline CDR1 KGHSH, CDR2 LQKENI. CDR3 length equals 16 residues. Trimming stripped 4 bases from V and 5 bases from J, with 18 bases between. CDR3 nucleotides: TGTGCCAGCTCACGGCCCCAGGGGCCTAGAGATCAGCCCCAGCATTTT. Protein sequence: CASSRPQGPRDQPQHF.

V gene TRBV29-1 combines with J gene TRBJ2-3; D not certain. Germline loops: CDR1 SQVTM, CDR2 ANQGSEA. This CDR3 is 13 amino acids long. V shed 6 bases and J shed 0 bases, with 10 bases lying between them. The CDR3 spells CSVRVVSTDTQYF. As DNA, the CDR3 is TGCAGCGTCCGCGTTGTTAGCACAGATACGCAGTATTTT.

This clonotype was seen more than once but under ten times. The chain is built from TRBV11-2 and TRBJ2-7; unclear D gene. Trimming removed 0 bases from V and 6 bases from J, with 18 bases in between. From germline, CDR1 is SGHAT and CDR2 FQNNGV. The CDR3 runs to 16 residues. The DNA of the CDR3 is TGTGCCAGCAGCTTAGACCCGGGCACCCTTATTGGCGAGCAGTACTTC. It is translated as CASSLDPGTLIGEQYF.

This clonotype has a handful of counts. The chain is built from TRBV28 and TRBJ1-1, with no clear D. CDR1 is MDHEN and CDR2 is SYDVKM in the germline V gene. This CDR3 is built from 12 residues. V was pared by 7 bases and J by 8 bases, with 14 bases between. The CDR3 protein is CASITNGKEAFF. CDR3 sequence (DNA): TGTGCCAGCATCACCAACGGAAAGGAAGCTTTCTTT. The entire variable domain, with the rest obtained from reference TRBV28 and TRBJ1-1, is as follows: DVKVTQSSRYLVKRTGEKVFLECVQDMDHENMFWYRQDPGLGLRLIYFSYDVKMKEKGDIPEGYSVSREKKERFSLILESASTNQTSMYLCASITNGKEAFFGQGTRLTVV.

V usage is TRBV3-1 and J usage is TRBJ2-7; TRBD2 matches 10 bases. This CDR3 comprises 14 residues. The trim removed 4 bases at V and 3 bases at J, leaving 3 bases unmatched. Germline V gene data show CDR1 as LGHDT and CDR2 as YNNKEL (reference sequence). In DNA form, the CDR3 reads TGTGCCAGCAGCCGTGCTAGCGGGGGCTACGAGCAGTACTTC. Its protein product is CASSRASGGYEQYF.

V and J are TRBV29-1 and TRBJ2-3, with 10 positions matching TRBD1. Per the germline V gene, CDR1 is SQVTM and CDR2 is ANQGSEA. The trim removed 7 bases at V and 4 bases at J, leaving 2 bases unmatched. This CDR3 spans 12 amino acids. This CDR3 reads CSAGTGADTQYF. As DNA, the CDR3 is TGCAGCGCCGGGACAGGGGCAGATACGCAGTATTTT.

V and J are TRBV27 and TRBJ1-1, with D tentatively TRBD1 (5 bases). Germline V gene lookup returns CDR1 MNHEY and CDR2 SMNVEV (reference sequence). The V end lost 6 bases, the J end lost 5 bases, and 19 bases lay between the germline ends. The CDR3 covers 15 residues. CDR3 nucleotides: TGTGCCAGCAGGCCGGGACCCTTGGGAAGTACTGAAGCTTTCTTT. It codes for CASRPGPLGSTEAFF.

The rearrangement uses TRBV21-1 and TRBJ1-4. TRBV21-1 is flagged as a pseudogene. This CDR3 has 16 residues. The CDR3, as DNA: TGTGCCAGCAACAAAGCAGTGGTAGGAACTAATGAAAAACTGTTTTTT. Its translation: CASNKAVVGTNEKLFF.

In its sample, this clonotype was seen a few times. CDR3 sequence (DNA): TGTGCCAGCAGCTTAGGGGGCGCAGGGTTTTTGGATTCACCCCTCCACTTT. Residues: CASSLGGAGFLDSPLHF. The genes are TRBV13 and TRBJ1-6, with D tentatively TRBD1 (5 bases). The CDR3 sequence is 17 residues long. CDR1 and CDR2 from the germline V gene are PRHDT and FYEKMQ (reference sequence). With 0 bases removed from V and 8 bases from J, the gap between germline ends came to 17 bases.

The rearrangement joins TRBV10-2 to TRBJ1-1; D gene uncertain. This CDR3 has 14 residues. Trimming removed 2 bases at V and 0 bases at J, with 7 bases between. Germline V gene data show CDR1 as WSHSY and CDR2 as SAAADI. This chain's CDR3 is CASSEPAMNTEAFF. DNA for the CDR3: TGCGCCAGCAGTGAGCCCGCTATGAACACTGAAGCTTTCTTT.

The table lists this clonotype with many counts. The chain recombines TRBV6-1 with TRBJ1-3, with unresolved D. The V gene's germline CDR1 is MNHNS and CDR2 SASEGT. Trimming removed 2 bases from V and 0 bases from J, with 17 bases in between. CDR3 length: 18 residues. CDR3 DNA: TGTGCCAGCAGTGAATCGGCAGCCACCATAATCTCTGGAAACACCATATATTTT. It is translated as CASSESAATIISGNTIYF.

This clonotype was seen only once. This could be a read error, since a much larger clone is one nucleotide away. CDR3 sequence (DNA): TGTGCCAGCAGCTTGGGTCGGGAGTCCTACAATGAGCAGCTCTTC. It specifies CASSLGRESYNEQLF. The V and J genes are TRBV7-3 and TRBJ2-1; possibly TRBD2 for D (6 bases). The CDR3 is 15 amino acids. The germline V gene encodes CDR1 SGHTA and CDR2 FQGTGA. Variable domain in full (rest from reference TRBV7-3 and TRBJ2-1): GAGVSQTPSNKVTEKGKYVELRCDPISGHTALYWYRQSLGQGPEFLIYFQGTGAADDSGLPNDRFFAVRPEGSVSTLKIQRTERGDSAVYLCASSLGRESYNEQLFGPGTRLTVL.

This clonotype came up many times. This chain links TRBV27 with TRBJ2-1; TRBD1 agrees at 8 bases. V was pared by 3 bases and J by 1 base, with 2 bases of the junction left unmatched. This CDR3 has 15 residues. Germline V gives CDR1 MNHEY, CDR2 SMNVEV (reference sequence). The DNA for the CDR3 is TGTGCCAGCAGTTTCGACAGGGGATCCTACAATGAGCAGTTCTTC. It codes for CASSFDRGSYNEQFF.

This clonotype was seen more than once but under ten times. The chain links TRBV11-2 to TRBJ2-5, with a tentative D call TRBD1 (6 bases). In germline, CDR1 is SGHAT, CDR2 FQNNGV. The CDR3 runs to 16 residues. With 3 bases removed from V and 5 bases from J, the gap between germline ends came to 19 bases. CDR3 DNA sequence: TGTGCCAGCAGCTTTCCCAGTCCTACAGGGATGGAGACCCAGTACTTC. This gives the protein CASSFPSPTGMETQYF.

Worth noting for this clonotype: One end of the junction does not line up with germline, which may come from a read error. The chain carries TRBV28 and TRBJ2-3, with D hard to call. There are 12 residues in the CDR3. CDR1 and CDR2 from the germline V gene are MDHEN and SYDVKM. CDR3 loop: CAGSPPGDTQYF. The CDR3 DNA reads as TGTGCCGGCAGCCCCCCGGGAGATACGCAGTATTTT. The full variable domain, with the rest looked up from reference TRBV28 and TRBJ2-3, is DVKVTQSSRYLVKRTGEKVFLECVQDMDHENMFWYRQDPGLGLRLIYFSYDVKMKEKGDIPEGYSVSREKKERFSLILESASTNQTSMYLCAGSPPGDTQYFGPGTRLTVL.

As to this clonotype: Germline is not matched at one junction end, which may reflect a read error. CDR3 amino acids: CASSFGQGRSENTIYF. DNA for the CDR3: TGTGCCAGCAGCTTCGGACAGGGAAGATCTGAAAACACCATATATTTT. The rearrangement joins TRBV5-4 to TRBJ1-3, with TRBD1 identical over 8 bases. The length of the CDR3 is 16 residues. Germline V CDR1 and CDR2: SGHNT, YYREEE (reference sequence).

This clonotype has a count of ten or more. J is TRBJ2-7 and V is TRBV7-2, with TRBD2 identical over 15 bases. The length of the CDR3 is 15 residues. Germline V gene sequence: CDR1 SGHTA, CDR2 FQGNSA. V lost 5 bases to trimming and J lost 3 bases; unmatched junction nucleotides: 2. The CDR3 nucleotides read TGTGCCAGCAGCCTGGGACTAGCGGGGGGCTACGAGCAGTACTTC. It translates to CASSLGLAGGYEQYF.

This clonotype was detected many times. The chain uses TRBV7-2 and TRBJ2-3; 9 bases line up with TRBD2. Germline V gene sequence: CDR1 SGHTA, CDR2 FQGNSA. V gave up 5 bases and J gave up 0 bases; unmatched junction bases: 12. CDR3 length: 18 residues. The CDR3 loop reads CASSPAGGGRRSTDTQYF. For the CDR3, the DNA is TGTGCCAGCAGCCCAGCGGGGGGAGGGAGAAGGAGCACAGATACGCAGTATTTT.

The chain is built from TRBV20-1 and TRBJ2-7, with TRBD1 identical over 8 bases. Germline-derived CDR1 and CDR2 are DFQATT and SNEGSKA (reference sequence). There are 14 residues in the CDR3. V shed 0 bases and J 3 bases; nucleotides not matched to a gene: 4. In nucleotides, the CDR3 is TGCAGTGCTAGAGATCAGGACAGGGTCTACGAGCAGTACTTC. Translated: CSARDQDRVYEQYF.